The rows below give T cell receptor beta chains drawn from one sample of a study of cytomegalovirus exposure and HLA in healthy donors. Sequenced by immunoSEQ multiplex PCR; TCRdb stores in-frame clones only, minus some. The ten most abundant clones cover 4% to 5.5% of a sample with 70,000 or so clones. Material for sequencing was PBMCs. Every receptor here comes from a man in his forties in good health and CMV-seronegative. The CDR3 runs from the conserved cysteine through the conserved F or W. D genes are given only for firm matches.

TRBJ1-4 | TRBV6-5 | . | CASSRQPNEKLFF | TGTGCCAGCAGTCGACAGCCGAATGAAAAACTGTTTTTT
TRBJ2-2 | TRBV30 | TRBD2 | CASSASGASNTGELFF | TGTGCCTCCTCCGCGAGCGGGGCTTCGAACACCGGGGAGCTGTTTTTT
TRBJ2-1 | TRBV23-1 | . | CASSQSWQDEQFF | TGCGCCAGCAGTCAATCGTGGCAGGATGAGCAGTTCTTC
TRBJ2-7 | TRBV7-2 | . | CASSLGPGKSYEQYF | TGTGCCAGCAGCTTAGGTCCGGGAAAATCCTACGAGCAGTACTTC
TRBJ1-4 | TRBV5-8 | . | CASLLSGSTANEKLFF | TGTGCCAGCCTATTATCGGGGTCCACGGCTAATGAAAAACTGTTTTTT
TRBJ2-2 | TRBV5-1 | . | CASSLEGGDNTGELFF | TGCGCCAGCAGCTTGGAGGGGGGGGACAACACCGGGGAGCTGTTTTTT
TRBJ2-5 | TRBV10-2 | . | CASSVLETQYF | TGCGCCAGCAGTGTCCTAGAGACCCAGTACTTC
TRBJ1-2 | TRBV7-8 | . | CASSLGHRLTRDGYTF | TGTGCCAGCAGCTTAGGTCATCGCCTAACTAGGGATGGCTACACCTTC
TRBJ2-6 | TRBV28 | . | CASLTGAGANVLTF | TGTGCCAGCCTGACGGGAGCGGGGGCCAACGTCCTGACTTTC
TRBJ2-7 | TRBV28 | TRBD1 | CASSLYRGQADEQYF | TGTGCCAGCAGTCTATACAGGGGGCAAGCGGACGAGCAGTACTTC
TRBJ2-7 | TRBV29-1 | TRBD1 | CSVGFGTGESYEQYF | TGCAGCGTCGGATTTGGGACAGGGGAATCCTACGAGCAGTACTTC
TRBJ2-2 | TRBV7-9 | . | CASSQLDSTTGELFF | TGTGCCAGCAGCCAACTGGACAGTACCACCGGGGAGCTGTTTTTT
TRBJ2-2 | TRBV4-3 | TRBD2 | CASSQESGDTGELFF | TGCGCCAGCAGCCAAGAGAGCGGGGATACCGGGGAGCTGTTTTTT
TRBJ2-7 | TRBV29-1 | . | CSVEVGRGYEQYF | TGCAGCGTTGAAGTCGGGCGGGGCTACGAGCAGTACTTC
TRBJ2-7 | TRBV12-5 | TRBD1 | CASGGGTGPSEQYF | TGTGCTAGTGGTGGGGGGACAGGGCCAAGCGAGCAGTACTTC
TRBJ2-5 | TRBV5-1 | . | CASSLAAGAAETQYF | TGCGCCAGCAGCTTGGCTGCGGGTGCCGCAGAGACCCAGTACTTC
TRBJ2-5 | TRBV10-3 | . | CAISERGMNQETQYF | TGTGCCATCAGTGAGCGGGGGATGAACCAAGAGACCCAGTACTTC
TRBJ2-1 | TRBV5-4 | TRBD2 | CASSRGLAGGNEQFF | TGTGCCAGCAGCAGAGGACTAGCGGGGGGTAATGAGCAGTTCTTC
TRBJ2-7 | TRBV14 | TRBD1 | CASSHPTGGHYEQYF | TGTGCCAGCAGCCACCCGACAGGGGGACACTACGAGCAGTACTTC
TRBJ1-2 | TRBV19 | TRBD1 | CASSMWDRVLYGYTF | TGTGCCAGTAGTATGTGGGACAGGGTCCTCTATGGCTACACCTTC
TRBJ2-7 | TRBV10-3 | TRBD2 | CAISVGGEVYEQYF | TGTGCCATCAGTGTCGGGGGGGAGGTCTACGAGCAGTACTTC
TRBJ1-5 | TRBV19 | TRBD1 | CASSMDRLKHF | TGTGCCAGTAGTATGGACAGGCTAAAGCATTTT
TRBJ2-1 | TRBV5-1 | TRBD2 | CASSPGLASNNEQFF | TGCGCCAGCAGCCCTGGACTAGCGAGCAACAATGAGCAGTTCTTC
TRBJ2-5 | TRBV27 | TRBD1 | CASSSWDRKETQYF | TGTGCCAGCAGTTCGTGGGACAGGAAAGAGACCCAGTACTTC
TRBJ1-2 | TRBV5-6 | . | CASSLVPGQSNYGYTF | TGTGCCAGCAGCTTGGTTCCCGGACAGAGCAACTATGGCTACACCTTC
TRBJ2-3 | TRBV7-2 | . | CASSRGGGTDTQYF | TGTGCCAGCAGCCGAGGGGGGGGAACAGATACGCAGTATTTT
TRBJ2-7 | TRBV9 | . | CASSVRGGEQYF | TGTGCCAGCAGCGTAAGGGGAGGCGAGCAGTACTTC
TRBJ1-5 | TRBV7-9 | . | CASSSLNQPQHF | TGTGCCAGCAGCTCTCTTAATCAGCCCCAGCATTTT
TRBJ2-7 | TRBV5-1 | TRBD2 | CASSLGLSGGEAYEQYF | TGCGCCAGCAGCTTGGGACTTAGCGGGGGGGAGGCCTACGAGCAGTACTTC
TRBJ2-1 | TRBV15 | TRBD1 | CATSRPQGGVFNEQFF | TGTGCCACCAGCAGACCTCAAGGGGGCGTCTTCAATGAGCAGTTCTTC
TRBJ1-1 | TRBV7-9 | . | CASTRGRNTEAFF | TGTGCCAGCACCCGGGGGAGGAACACTGAAGCTTTCTTT
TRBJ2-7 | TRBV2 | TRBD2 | CASSEGLAGLFSYEQYF | TGTGCCAGCAGTGAAGGGCTAGCGGGGCTCTTTTCCTACGAGCAGTACTTC
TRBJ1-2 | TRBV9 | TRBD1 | CASSTRTGGGGGYTF | TGTGCCAGCAGCACTCGGACAGGGGGCGGGGGTGGCTACACCTTC
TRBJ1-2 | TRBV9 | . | CASSVGGGGYTF | TGTGCCAGCAGCGTAGGGGGGGGTGGCTACACCTTC
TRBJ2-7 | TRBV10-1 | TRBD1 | CASSEDRGGQGSSYEQYF | TGCGCCAGCAGTGAAGATAGAGGGGGACAGGGGAGCTCCTACGAGCAGTACTTC
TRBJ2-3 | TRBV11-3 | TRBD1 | CASSLRQGVSDTQYF | TGTGCCAGCAGCTTACGACAGGGCGTTAGTGATACGCAGTATTTT
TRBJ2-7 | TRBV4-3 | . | CASSQAEGAEQYF | TGCGCCAGCAGCCAAGCGGAAGGAGCCGAGCAGTACTTC
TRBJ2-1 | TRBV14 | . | CASSPRRAVPYNEQFF | TGTGCCAGCAGCCCTCGCCGCGCCGTCCCCTACAATGAGCAGTTCTTC
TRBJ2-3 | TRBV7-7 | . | CASSLSGADTQYF | TGTGCCAGCAGCTTGTCAGGGGCAGATACGCAGTATTTT
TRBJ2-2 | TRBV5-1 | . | CASCRAGNTGELFF | TGCGCCAGCTGTCGAGCGGGGAACACCGGGGAGCTGTTTTTT
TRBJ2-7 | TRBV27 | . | CASSFSESYEQYF | TGTGCCAGCAGTTTTAGTGAGTCCTACGAGCAGTACTTC
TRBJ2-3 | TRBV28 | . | CASSFGLATLGGDTQYF | TGTGCCAGCAGTTTCGGGCTTGCCACCCTGGGAGGAGATACGCAGTATTTT
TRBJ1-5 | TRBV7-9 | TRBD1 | CASSFGQGVAQPQHF | TGTGCCAGCAGCTTCGGACAGGGGGTCGCTCAGCCCCAGCATTTT
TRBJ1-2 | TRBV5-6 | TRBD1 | CASSLTGGFGVYGYTF | TGTGCCAGCAGCTTAACAGGGGGCTTTGGTGTTTATGGCTACACCTTC
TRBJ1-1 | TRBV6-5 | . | CASTRSREGTEAFF | TGTGCCAGCACCCGAAGTCGGGAGGGGACTGAAGCTTTCTTT
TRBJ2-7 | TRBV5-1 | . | CASSLDGTQNPYEQYF | TGCGCCAGCAGCTTGGATGGGACTCAAAACCCCTACGAGCAGTACTTC